A selection of T cell receptor beta chains follows, all from one sample in a study of OX40 agonist ivuxolimab in advanced cancers. TCRdb's table, derived via immunoSEQ multiplex PCR, lists solely in-frame clones and lacks some. The sample yields 56,000 or so clones, about four fifths seen once. The specimen was CD4+ or CD8+ T cells sorted from blood, collected in a trial of the OX40 agonist ivuxolimab. The source of these receptors is an adult with an advanced solid tumor such as melanoma, head and neck, liver or kidney cancer. Both conserved end residues are part of each CDR3. A D gene is named only where the DNA matches it firmly. A row's size may be missing; if present it is once, few, many or a size class.

j_call d_call clone_size v_call cdr3_length cdr3_aa cdr3_nt
TRBJ1-2 . . TRBV2 12 CASSERAYGYTF TGTGCCAGCAGTGAAAGGGCCTATGGCTACACCTTC
TRBJ2-3 . . TRBV30 13 CAWIEGWADTQYF TGTGCCTGGATAGAGGGTTGGGCAGATACGCAGTATTTT
TRBJ2-7 . . TRBV21-1 14 CASSKEHGAYEQYF TGTGCCAGCAGCAAAGAGCACGGGGCCTACGAGCAGTACTTC
TRBJ1-6 . . TRBV27 14 CASSPSTGNSPLHF TGTGCCAGCAGTCCGTCGACCGGTAATTCACCCCTCCACTTT
TRBJ1-1 . once TRBV19 14 CASSIWAEKPAAFF TGTGCCAGTAGTATCTGGGCAGAAAAACCGGCAGCTTTCTTT
TRBJ2-7 . . TRBV13 11 CASSSVSEQYF TGTGCTAGCAGCTCGGTCTCGGAGCAGTACTTC
TRBJ1-6 TRBD1 . TRBV6-5 16 CASSLGQGAYNSPLHF TGTGCCAGCAGTTTGGGACAGGGGGCTTATAATTCACCCCTCCACTTT
TRBJ1-2 . few TRBV9 14 CASSVEGRSYGYTF TGTGCCAGCAGCGTCGAGGGACGTAGCTATGGCTACACCTTC
TRBJ2-7 . . TRBV30 13 CAWAAGTPPEQYF TGTGCCTGGGCCGCCGGGACTCCTCCCGAGCAGTACTTC
TRBJ1-5 . . TRBV28 13 CASSPSRSFPQHF TGTGCCAGCAGTCCCTCCCGTTCGTTCCCCCAGCATTTT
TRBJ1-2 . once TRBV19 15 CASSFKGSENYGYTF TGTGCCAGTAGTTTTAAGGGCAGCGAGAACTATGGCTACACCTTC
TRBJ2-5 . . TRBV7-2 14 CASSPQPGKETQYF TGTGCCAGCAGCCCGCAACCGGGGAAGGAGACCCAGTACTTC
TRBJ2-7 TRBD2 once TRBV5-4 15 CASSLGQAGGYEQYF TGTGCCAGCAGCTTGGGGCAAGCGGGAGGGTACGAGCAGTACTTC
TRBJ1-1 . . TRBV6-1 14 CASEKGGANTEAFF TGTGCCAGTGAGAAGGGGGGGGCTAACACTGAAGCTTTCTTT
TRBJ2-3 TRBD2 . TRBV5-6 16 CASSWGLAGITDTQYF TGTGCCAGCAGCTGGGGACTAGCGGGGATCACAGATACGCAGTATTTT
TRBJ2-2 TRBD1 once TRBV2 15 CASSQGAVTTGELFF TGTGCCAGCAGTCAGGGGGCAGTAACCACCGGGGAGCTGTTTTTT
TRBJ1-4 TRBD1 once TRBV27 13 CASSPRDRDLLFF TGTGCCAGCAGTCCTCGGGACAGGGACTTACTGTTTTTT
TRBJ1-2 . . TRBV28 13 CASSFNRVYGYTF TGTGCCAGCAGCTTCAACAGGGTCTATGGCTACACCTTC
TRBJ1-2 . . TRBV6-5 15 CASSSVRAANYGYTF TGTGCCAGCAGTTCGGTACGGGCCGCTAACTATGGCTACACCTTC
TRBJ1-2 . once TRBV28 13 CASSRSELYGYTF TGTGCCAGCAGTCGGTCGGAGCTCTATGGCTACACCTTC
TRBJ2-1 TRBD1 once TRBV2 14 CASSRDRSYNEQFF TGTGCCAGCTCCCGGGACAGATCCTACAATGAGCAGTTCTTC
TRBJ2-7 . . TRBV2 14 CASSEEAEVYEQYF TGTGCCAGCAGTGAAGAAGCGGAGGTCTACGAGCAGTACTTC
TRBJ1-1 . . TRBV29-1 13 CSALTALNTEAFF TGCAGCGCACTGACAGCTCTGAACACTGAAGCTTTCTTT
TRBJ2-1 TRBD1 . TRBV7-3 16 CASSLQGQGSLDEQFF TGTGCCAGCAGCCTACAGGGACAGGGCTCCCTTGATGAGCAGTTCTTC
TRBJ1-2 TRBD1 few TRBV6-5 13 CASSAGQLYGYTF TGTGCCAGCAGTGCGGGACAGCTGTATGGCTACACCTTC
TRBJ2-1 . . TRBV9 16 CASSVGTRSEGSEQFF TGTGCCAGCAGCGTCGGGACCCGATCGGAGGGTAGTGAGCAGTTCTTC
TRBJ1-3 . . TRBV7-6 12 CASSLATNTIYF TGTGCCAGCAGCTTAGCGACGAACACCATATATTTT
TRBJ2-7 TRBD1 . TRBV6-6 14 CASTTGQGAYEQYF TGTGCCAGCACCACCGGACAGGGGGCTTACGAGCAGTACTTC